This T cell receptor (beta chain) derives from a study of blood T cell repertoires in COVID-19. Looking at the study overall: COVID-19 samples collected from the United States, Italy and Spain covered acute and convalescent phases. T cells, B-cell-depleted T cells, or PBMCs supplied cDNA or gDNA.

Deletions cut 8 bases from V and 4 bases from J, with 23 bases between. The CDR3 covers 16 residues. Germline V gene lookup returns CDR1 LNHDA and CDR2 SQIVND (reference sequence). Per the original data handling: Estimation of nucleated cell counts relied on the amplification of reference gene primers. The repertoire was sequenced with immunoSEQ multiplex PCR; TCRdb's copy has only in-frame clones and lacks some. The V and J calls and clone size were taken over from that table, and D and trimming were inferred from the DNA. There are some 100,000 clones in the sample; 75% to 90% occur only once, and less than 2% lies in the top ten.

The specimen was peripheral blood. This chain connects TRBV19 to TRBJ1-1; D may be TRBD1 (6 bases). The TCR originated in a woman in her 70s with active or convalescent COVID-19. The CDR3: CASQGQGAGDSTEAFF. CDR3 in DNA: TGTGCCAGTCAAGGGCAAGGGGCAGGGGATAGCACTGAAGCTTTCTTT.